This T cell receptor (beta chain) was sequenced for a study of blood T cells in healthy people across ages (dated by TCRdb to between 2014 and 2017). Background on the whole study: Template switching captured roughly one uniquely barcoded TCR beta cDNA molecule per two T cells in model experiments. Using deep sequencing normalized with unique cDNA molecular identifiers, the study measured how TCR beta repertoire diversity changes with age. Four age groups were formed from the donors: young (average about 17 years), middle-aged (around 37), aged (over 55) and long-lived (more than 75). To avoid experimental bias, donors of different ages were distributed randomly across sequencing lanes. The study analyzed two additional independent replicas of 1 million unique cDNA reads from the same blood draw for two donors, one aged 18 to 29 and one aged 80 or older.

This clonotype was seen a single time. What antigen it recognizes has not been identified. No qualities accompany the bases; no much larger clone lies one base away. A single read offers scant evidence. Systemically healthy Caucasian individuals from Russia, around 39 in total and aged about 6 to 95 years, were included as donors. Each donor gave about 9.2 milliliters of peripheral blood, drawn into EDTA-treated Vacutainer tubes. Ficoll-Paque density-gradient centrifugation was used to isolate PBMCs, with at least 6.5 million per sample. Total RNA, at least 6 micrograms per sample, was extracted from PBMCs with Trizol reagent. For every donor, flow cytometry on a PBMC aliquot measured the percentage of naive CD45RAhigh/CD27high T cells. Receptors were amplified or captured by 5' RACE. Sequencing was performed on an Illumina HiSeq 2500. A second about 7 to 12 cycle PCR used a sample-barcoded 5' primer and a J-beta primer mix. A template-switch 5' adaptor carrying 12 random nucleotides introduced a unique molecular identifier onto each TCR beta cDNA molecule. At least 2.5 million CDR3-containing paired-end reads were obtained from each sample. All of the RNA was converted into first-strand cDNA using the Mint cDNA synthesis kit, with a TRBC-specific oligonucleotide serving as the primer. All cDNA was treated with uracil-DNA glycosylase and then went through a first 18-cycle PCR with the universal primers M1SS and BC2_uni_R. Under the source paper's analysis protocol: Each sample was normalized by randomly selecting 1 million high-quality reads, each carrying a distinct molecular identifier. Instead of being binned into consensus sequences, reads with shared molecular identifiers were discarded. MiTCR, set to a Q25 quality threshold and the strictest error-elimination algorithm, was used for CDR3 identification, clonotype clustering and error correction. A nonparametric unseen species model with Euler transformation was used to estimate lower-bound total TCR beta diversity. TCRdb reprocessed the public reads (quality trimming at Q25 with fastp, clone calling with MiXCR) and kept in-frame beta chains. Every entry covers one CDR3 protein and lists the most common genes and DNA from its rows. The V and J calls, along with clone size, are taken from TCRdb and not from the paper's own processing. In this sample the table shows around 1.7 million distinct CDR3 sequences, roughly 27% of which occur a single time. The leading ten clones occupy less than 9.5% of the sample.

What the work shows at the level of the full study, not this receptor alone: Bulk unsorted PBMC profiling prevented conclusive comparison of naive and antigen-experienced compartments. As age increased, observed TCR beta diversity per million T cells dropped in a roughly linear way, and a significant reduction was already evident by age about 40. Estimates of total diversity based on one million sequenced T cells were considered lower bounds and underestimates. Compared with the aged group, more naive CD4+ T cells, fewer expanded clones and increased TCR diversity were shown by the long-lived group, suggesting age selection. Donor CMV infection status was unknown, potentially confounding age-related changes in expanded clonotypes. Observed TCR beta diversity correlated strongly with the percentage of naive T cells measured by flow cytometry.

Germline trimming: 4 bases from V, 1 base from J; junction bases outside gene matches: 6. The cysteine opens and the phenylalanine closes a CDR3 of 14 amino acids. Here the CDR3 DNA is all that survives: 42 bases in frame from base 1. The germline V gene (reference sequence) gives CDR1 as DFQATT and CDR2 as SNEGSKA. The TCR comes from a woman in her twenties or thirties in good health. The chain is made from TRBV20-1 and TRBJ2-7, with 8 bases matching TRBD1. Input material: blood. The nucleotide sequence is TGCAGTGCTATCCGACAGGGGACTTCCTACGAGCAGTACTTC. Translated, it reads CSAIRQGTSYEQYF.